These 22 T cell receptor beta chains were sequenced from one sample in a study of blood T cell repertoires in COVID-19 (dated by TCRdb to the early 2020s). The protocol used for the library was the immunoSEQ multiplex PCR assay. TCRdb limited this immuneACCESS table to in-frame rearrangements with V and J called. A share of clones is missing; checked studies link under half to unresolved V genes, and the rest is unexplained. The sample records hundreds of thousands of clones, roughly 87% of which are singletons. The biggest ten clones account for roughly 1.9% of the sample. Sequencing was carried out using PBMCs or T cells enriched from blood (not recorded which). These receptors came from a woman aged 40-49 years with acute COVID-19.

CDR3 nucleotide sequence: TGCGCCAGCAGCTTGGCCGTCACGCGTGCGTACAATGAGCAGTTCTTC. Its protein product is CASSLAVTRAYNEQFF. The V call is TRBV5-1, the J call TRBJ2-1; unclear D gene. CDR1 and CDR2 from the germline V gene are SGHRS and YFSETQ. The CDR3 totals 16 residues. The germline V and J ends were trimmed by 0 bases and 4 bases, with 14 bases remaining between them.

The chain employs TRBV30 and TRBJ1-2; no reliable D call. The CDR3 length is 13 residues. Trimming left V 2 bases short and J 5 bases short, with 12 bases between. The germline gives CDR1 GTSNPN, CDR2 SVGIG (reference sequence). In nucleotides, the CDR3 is TGTGCCTGGAGTCCCCCGAGGGTGTATGGCTACACCTTC. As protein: CAWSPPRVYGYTF.

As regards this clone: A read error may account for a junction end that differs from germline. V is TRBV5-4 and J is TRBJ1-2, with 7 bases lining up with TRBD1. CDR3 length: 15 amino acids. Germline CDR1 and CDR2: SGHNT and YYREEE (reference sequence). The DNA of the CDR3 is TGTGCCAGCAGATTGGGCCAGGGGGTAAACTATGGCTACACCTTC. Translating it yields CASRLGQGVNYGYTF.

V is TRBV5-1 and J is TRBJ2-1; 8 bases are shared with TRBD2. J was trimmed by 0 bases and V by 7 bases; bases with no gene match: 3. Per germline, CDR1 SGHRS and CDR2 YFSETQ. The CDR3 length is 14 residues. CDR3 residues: CASPSGSSYNEQFF. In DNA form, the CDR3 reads TGCGCCAGCCCCAGCGGGAGCTCCTACAATGAGCAGTTCTTC.

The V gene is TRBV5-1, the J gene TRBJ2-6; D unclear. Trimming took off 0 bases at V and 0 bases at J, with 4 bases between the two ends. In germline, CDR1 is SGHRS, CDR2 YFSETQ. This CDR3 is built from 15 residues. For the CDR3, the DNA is TGCGCCAGCAGCTTGGAAGCCTCTGGGGCCAACGTCCTGACTTTC. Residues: CASSLEASGANVLTF. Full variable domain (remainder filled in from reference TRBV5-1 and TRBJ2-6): KAGVTQTPRYLIKTRGQQVTLSCSPISGHRSVSWYQQTPGQGLQFLFEYFSETQRNKGNFPGRFSGRQFSNSRSEMNVSTLELGDSALYLCASSLEASGANVLTFGAGSRLTVL.

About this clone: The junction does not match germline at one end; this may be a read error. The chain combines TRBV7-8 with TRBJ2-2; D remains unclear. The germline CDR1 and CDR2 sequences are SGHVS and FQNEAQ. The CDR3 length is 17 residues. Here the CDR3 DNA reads TGTGCCAGCACCTTAACACTCCCCGGAGTCAACACCGGGGAGCTGTTTTTT. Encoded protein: CASTLTLPGVNTGELFF.

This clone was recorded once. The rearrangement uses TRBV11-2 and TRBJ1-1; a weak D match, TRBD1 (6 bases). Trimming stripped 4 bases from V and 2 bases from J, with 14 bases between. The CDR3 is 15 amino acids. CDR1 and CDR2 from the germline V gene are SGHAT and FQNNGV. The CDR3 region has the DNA TGTGCCAGCAGCTGGAGACAGGTTTCCAACACTGAAGCTTTCTTT. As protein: CASSWRQVSNTEAFF.

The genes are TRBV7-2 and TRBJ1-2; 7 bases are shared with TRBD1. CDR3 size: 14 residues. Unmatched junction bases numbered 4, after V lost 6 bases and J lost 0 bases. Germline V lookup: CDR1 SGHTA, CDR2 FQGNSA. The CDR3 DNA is TGTGCCAGCAGTACAGGGGCAGCTAACTATGGCTACACCTTC. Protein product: CASSTGAANYGYTF.

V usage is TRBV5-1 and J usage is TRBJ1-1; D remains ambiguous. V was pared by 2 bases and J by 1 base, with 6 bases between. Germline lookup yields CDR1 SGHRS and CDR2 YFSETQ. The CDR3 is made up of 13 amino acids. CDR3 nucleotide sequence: TGCGCCAGCAGCTTTCTGAGGAACACTGAAGCTTTCTTT. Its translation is CASSFLRNTEAFF.

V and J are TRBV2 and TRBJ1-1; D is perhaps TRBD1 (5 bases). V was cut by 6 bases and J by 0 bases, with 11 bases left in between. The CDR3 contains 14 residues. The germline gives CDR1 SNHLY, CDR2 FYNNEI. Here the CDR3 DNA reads TGTGCCAGCAGCCGGACATACTTGAACACTGAAGCTTTCTTT. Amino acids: CASSRTYLNTEAFF.

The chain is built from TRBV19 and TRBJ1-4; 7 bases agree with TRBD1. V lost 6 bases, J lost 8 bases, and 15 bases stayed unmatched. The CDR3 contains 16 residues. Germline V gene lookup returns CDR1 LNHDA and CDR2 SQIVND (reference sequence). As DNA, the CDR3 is TGTGCCAGTAGCCGAAATACCGGGACAGAGGACGAAAAACTGTTTTTT. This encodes CASSRNTGTEDEKLFF.

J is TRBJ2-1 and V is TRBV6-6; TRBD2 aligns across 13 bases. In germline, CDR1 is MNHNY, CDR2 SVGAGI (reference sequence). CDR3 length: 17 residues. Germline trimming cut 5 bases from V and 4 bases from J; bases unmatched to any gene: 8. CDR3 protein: CASSRGLAGVPYNEQFF. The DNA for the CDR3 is TGTGCCAGCAGTCGTGGACTAGCGGGGGTCCCATACAATGAGCAGTTCTTC.

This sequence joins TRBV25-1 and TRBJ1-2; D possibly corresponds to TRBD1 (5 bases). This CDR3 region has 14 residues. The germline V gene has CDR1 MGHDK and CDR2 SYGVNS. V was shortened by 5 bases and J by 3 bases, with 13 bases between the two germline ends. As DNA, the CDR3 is TGTGCCAGCAGTCGCGGTAGGGGCTACTATGGCTACACCTTC. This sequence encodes CASSRGRGYYGYTF.

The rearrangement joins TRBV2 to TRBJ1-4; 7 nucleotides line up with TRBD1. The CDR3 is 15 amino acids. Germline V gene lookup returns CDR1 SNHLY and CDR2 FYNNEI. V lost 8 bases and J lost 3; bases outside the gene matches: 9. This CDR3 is CASGVTGAANEKLFF. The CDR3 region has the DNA TGTGCCAGCGGGGTAACAGGGGCAGCTAATGAAAAACTGTTTTTT.

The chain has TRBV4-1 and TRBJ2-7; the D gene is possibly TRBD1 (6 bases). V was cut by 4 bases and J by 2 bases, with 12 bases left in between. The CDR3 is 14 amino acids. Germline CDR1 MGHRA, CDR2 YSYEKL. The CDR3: CASSPIQGTYEQYF. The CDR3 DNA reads TGCGCCAGCAGCCCGATACAGGGTACCTACGAGCAGTACTTC.

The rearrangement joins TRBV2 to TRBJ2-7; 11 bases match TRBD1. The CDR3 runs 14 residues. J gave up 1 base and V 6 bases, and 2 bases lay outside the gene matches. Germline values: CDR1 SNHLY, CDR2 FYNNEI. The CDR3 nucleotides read TGTGCCAGCAGGGGACAGGGGGTTTCCTACGAGCAGTACTTC. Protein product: CASRGQGVSYEQYF.

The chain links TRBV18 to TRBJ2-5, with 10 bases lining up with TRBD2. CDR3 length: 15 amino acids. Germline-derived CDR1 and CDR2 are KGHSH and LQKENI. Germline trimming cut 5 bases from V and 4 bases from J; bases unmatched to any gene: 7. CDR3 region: CASSALAGARETQYF. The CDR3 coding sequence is TGTGCCAGCTCAGCTCTAGCGGGGGCGAGAGAGACCCAGTACTTC.

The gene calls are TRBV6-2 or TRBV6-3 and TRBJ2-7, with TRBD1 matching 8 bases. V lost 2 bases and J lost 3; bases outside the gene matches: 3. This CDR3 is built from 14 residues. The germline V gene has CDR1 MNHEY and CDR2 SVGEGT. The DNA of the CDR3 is TGTGCCAGCAGTTACGAGGGACAGGTCTACGAGCAGTACTTC. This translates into CASSYEGQVYEQYF.

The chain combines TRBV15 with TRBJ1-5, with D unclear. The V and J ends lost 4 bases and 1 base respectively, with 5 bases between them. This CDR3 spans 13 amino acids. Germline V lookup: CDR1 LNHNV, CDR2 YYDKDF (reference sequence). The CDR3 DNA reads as TGTGCCACCAGCACGGGGAGCAATCAGCCCCAGCATTTT. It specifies CATSTGSNQPQHF.

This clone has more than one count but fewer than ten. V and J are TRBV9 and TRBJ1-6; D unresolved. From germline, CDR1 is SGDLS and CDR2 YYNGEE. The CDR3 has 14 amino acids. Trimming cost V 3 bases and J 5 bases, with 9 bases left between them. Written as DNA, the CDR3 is TGTGCCAGCAGCGGAGGGTCCGATAATTCACCCCTCCACTTT. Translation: CASSGGSDNSPLHF.

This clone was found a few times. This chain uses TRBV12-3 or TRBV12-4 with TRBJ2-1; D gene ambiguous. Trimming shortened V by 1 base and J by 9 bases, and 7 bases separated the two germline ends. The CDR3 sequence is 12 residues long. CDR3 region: CASSLVSIEQFF. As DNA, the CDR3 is TGTGCCAGCAGTTTAGTTTCCATTGAGCAGTTCTTC.

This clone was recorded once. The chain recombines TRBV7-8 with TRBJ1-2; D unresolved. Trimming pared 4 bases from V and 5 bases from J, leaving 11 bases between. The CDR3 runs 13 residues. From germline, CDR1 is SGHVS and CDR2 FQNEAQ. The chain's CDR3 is CASSSIDQYGYTF. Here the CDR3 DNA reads TGTGCCAGCAGCTCGATTGATCAGTATGGCTACACCTTC.